The 27 T cell receptor beta chains given below trace back to one sample, sequenced in a study of blood T cell repertoires in COVID-19. The table came from immunoSEQ multiplex PCR; TCRdb's copy has only in-frame clones and leaves some out. The data show 200,000 or so clones, about 80% seen once. The sequencing input was PBMCs or T cells enriched from blood (not recorded which). The source of these receptors is a middle-aged man who had recovered from COVID-19.

V and J are TRBV30 and TRBJ1-1, with TRBD1 matching 8 bases. The V gene end was trimmed by 4 bases and the J gene end by 6 bases; junction bases not matched to a gene: 10. The CDR3 is 14 amino acids. Germline CDR1 and CDR2: GTSNPN and SVGIG (reference sequence). The DNA of the CDR3 is TGTGCCTGGACAGGGGGCTCGGGCAGTTCTGAAGCTTTCTTT. Its protein product is CAWTGGSGSSEAFF.

This clone has a handful of counts. CDR3 coding DNA: TGTGCCAGCAGCAAGCGGATGCGGGACTATACGAGCTCTGGAAACACCATATATTTT. This gives the protein CASSKRMRDYTSSGNTIYF. The J gene is TRBJ1-3, the V gene TRBV21-1. TRBV21-1 is a pseudogene locus. The CDR3 is made up of 19 amino acids.

This clone was picked up a small number of times. This chain joins TRBV7-9 and TRBJ1-2; maybe TRBD1 (6 bases). Trimming shortened V by 6 bases and J by 4 bases, and 12 bases separated the two germline ends. The CDR3 extends over 13 amino acids. Per germline, CDR1 SEHNR and CDR2 FQNEAQ (reference sequence). The CDR3: CASSLMTGYGYTF. CDR3 bases: TGTGCCAGCAGTTTAATGACAGGCTATGGCTACACCTTC. Complete variable domain (other parts from reference TRBV7-9 and TRBJ1-2): DTGVSQNPRHKITKRGQNVTFRCDPISEHNRLYWYRQTLGQGPEFLTYFQNEAQLEKSRLLSDRFSAERPKGSFSTLEIQRTEQGDSAMYLCASSLMTGYGYTFGSGTRLTVV.

The chain has TRBV19 and TRBJ1-3; D is possibly TRBD1 (6 bases). Per the germline V gene, CDR1 is LNHDA and CDR2 is SQIVND (reference sequence). Trimming removed 5 bases at V and 4 bases at J, with 9 bases between. The CDR3 length is 13 residues. CDR3 sequence: CASSRTEGNTIYF. The CDR3 coding sequence is TGTGCCAGTAGTCGGACAGAGGGAAACACCATATATTTT.

The chain uses TRBV28 and TRBJ2-7; TRBD1 might be the D (6 bases). The CDR3 is 12 amino acids. The V end lost 5 bases, the J end lost 3 bases, and 8 bases lay between the germline ends. Germline loops: CDR1 MDHEN, CDR2 SYDVKM. CDR3 protein: CASSKTGYEQYF. CDR3 bases: TGTGCCAGCAGTAAGACAGGCTACGAGCAGTACTTC.

The chain employs TRBV6-1 and TRBJ2-7; a weak D match, TRBD1 (5 bases). V was pared by 3 bases and J by 2 bases, with 17 bases between. Germline V gene sequence: CDR1 MNHNS, CDR2 SASEGT. The CDR3 has 16 amino acids. The DNA for the CDR3 is TGTGCCAGCAGTGACCCCAGTCGGACACGGACCTACGAGCAGTACTTC. Its protein is CASSDPSRTRTYEQYF.

This clone was observed a single time. The chain links TRBV19 to TRBJ2-2, with 9 bases lining up with TRBD1. The CDR3 loop spans 14 amino acids. Germline V CDR1 and CDR2: LNHDA, SQIVND (reference sequence). Unmatched junction bases numbered 4, after V lost 7 bases and J lost 4 bases. DNA of the CDR3: TGTGCCAGTACTTTGACAGGGGGCACCGGGGAGCTGTTTTTT. Encoded protein: CASTLTGGTGELFF.

The V and J genes are TRBV4-3 and TRBJ1-2, with TRBD1 matching 9 bases. J gave up 7 bases and V 4 bases, and 4 bases lay outside the gene matches. The germline V gene encodes CDR1 LGHNA and CDR2 YSLEER. This CDR3 spans 13 amino acids. DNA for the CDR3: TGCGCCAGCAGCCCCCAGACAGGGGGTGGCTACACCTTC. It is translated as CASSPQTGGGYTF.

CDR3 coding DNA: TGTGCCAGTAGTACCCTGACAGGGAGCGGGGAAGCTTTCTTT. This sequence encodes CASSTLTGSGEAFF. V is TRBV19 and J is TRBJ1-1; 7 bases are shared with TRBD1. The ends lost 4 bases at V and 8 bases at J; junction bases unmatched: 10. CDR3 length: 14 amino acids. Looked up from germline, CDR1 is LNHDA and CDR2 is SQIVND (reference sequence).

The chain uses TRBV6-5 and TRBJ2-7, with D maybe TRBD1 (6 bases). Trimming removed 5 bases at V and 5 bases at J, with 10 bases between. Germline-derived CDR1 and CDR2 are MNHEY and SVGAGI. This CDR3 is built from 12 residues. The CDR3 DNA sequence: TGTGCCAGCAGTCAGGGGATCCACGAGCAGTACTTC. It codes for CASSQGIHEQYF.

The rearrangement joins TRBV27 to TRBJ1-1; no clear D. Germline CDR1 reads MNHEY; CDR2 reads SMNVEV (reference sequence). The V end lost 6 bases, the J end lost 6 bases, and 14 bases lay between the germline ends. CDR3 length equals 13 residues. CDR3 sequence: CASSKTGWAEAFF. The CDR3 bases are TGTGCCAGCAGCAAAACGGGGTGGGCTGAAGCTTTCTTT.

V gene TRBV5-1 combines with J gene TRBJ2-2; D is perhaps TRBD2 (6 bases). The CDR3 has 16 amino acids. V lost 0 bases and J lost 1, with 10 bases in between. Germline V CDR1 and CDR2: SGHRS, YFSETQ. The CDR3 coding sequence is TGCGCCAGCAGCTTGGAGCTGGGGGGGAACACCGGGGAGCTGTTTTTT. Its translation is CASSLELGGNTGELFF. The full variable domain, with the rest looked up from reference TRBV5-1 and TRBJ2-2, is KAGVTQTPRYLIKTRGQQVTLSCSPISGHRSVSWYQQTPGQGLQFLFEYFSETQRNKGNFPGRFSGRQFSNSRSEMNVSTLELGDSALYLCASSLELGGNTGELFFGEGSRLTVL.

The J gene is TRBJ2-7, the V gene TRBV6-5; D is unresolved. Germline loops: CDR1 MNHEY, CDR2 SVGAGI. V lost 6 bases to trimming and J lost 4 bases, with 7 bases between them. There are 11 residues in the CDR3. The CDR3 DNA reads as TGTGCCAGCAGGAGAGATTACGAGCAGTACTTC. Translation gives CASRRDYEQYF.

The V gene is TRBV29-1, the J gene TRBJ2-5, with 10 nucleotides matching TRBD1. There are 13 residues in the CDR3. Germline trimming cut 7 bases from V and 4 bases from J; bases unmatched to any gene: 6. The germline gives CDR1 SQVTM, CDR2 ANQGSEA. Here the CDR3 reads CSADRGQGETQYF. As DNA, the CDR3 is TGCAGCGCTGACAGGGGGCAGGGAGAGACCCAGTACTTC.

The chain has TRBV13 and TRBJ1-1; the D is unclear. The V gene's germline CDR1 is PRHDT and CDR2 FYEKMQ (reference sequence). The CDR3 runs to 14 residues. Trimming shortened V by 0 bases and J by 5 bases, and 10 bases separated the two germline ends. CDR3 bases: TGTGCCAGCAGCTTAGGAGGGCGGGGAACTGAAGCTTTCTTT. This gives the protein CASSLGGRGTEAFF. The entire variable domain, with the rest obtained from reference TRBV13 and TRBJ1-1, is as follows: AAGVIQSPRHLIKEKRETATLKCYPIPRHDTVYWYQQGPGQDPQFLISFYEKMQSDKGSIPDRFSAQQFSDYHSELNMSSLELGDSALYFCASSLGGRGTEAFFGQGTRLTVV.

The chain joins TRBV13 to TRBJ1-1; D is unclear. Trimming cost V 1 base and J 6 bases, with 9 bases left between them. In germline, CDR1 is PRHDT, CDR2 FYEKMQ (reference sequence). The CDR3 has 13 residues. CDR3 protein: CASSLEGGAEAFF. The CDR3 bases are TGTGCCAGCAGCTTAGAGGGAGGCGCTGAAGCTTTCTTT.

This chain connects TRBV27 to TRBJ2-1; 12 positions agree with TRBD2. CDR1 and CDR2 (germline): MNHEY, SMNVEV (reference sequence). V shed 2 bases and J 6 bases; nucleotides not matched to a gene: 2. CDR3 length: 15 residues. CDR3 sequence (DNA): TGTGCCAGCAGTTTACTAGCGGGGGGGGGCAATGAGCAGTTCTTC. It is translated as CASSLLAGGGNEQFF.

The V call is TRBV4-3, the J call TRBJ2-5, with TRBD2 matching over 13 bases. With V trimmed by 3 bases and J by 5 bases, 3 bases remained unmatched. From germline, CDR1 is LGHNA and CDR2 YSLEER. This CDR3 comprises 15 residues. This chain's CDR3 is CASSQGLAGSETQYF. CDR3 DNA sequence: TGCGCCAGCAGCCAGGGACTAGCGGGGTCGGAGACCCAGTACTTC.

Of note for this clone: Its ends do not fully match the called genes, so a read error is possible. Written as DNA, the CDR3 is TGTGCCAGCAGTGAGTTCGGCAGGGGCGAGGAGTACTTC. This encodes CASSEFGRGEEYF. J is TRBJ2-7 and V is TRBV2; D perhaps matches TRBD1 (6 bases). The CDR3 has 13 residues. In germline, CDR1 is SNHLY, CDR2 FYNNEI.

CDR3 region: CASSQDRVANTEAFF. CDR3 nucleotide sequence: TGTGCCAGCAGCCAAGACAGGGTAGCGAACACTGAAGCTTTCTTT. The chain links TRBV14 to TRBJ1-1, with a tentative D call TRBD1 (5 bases). The CDR3 spans 15 residues. V was pared by 0 bases and J by 1 base, with 9 bases between. Germline CDR1 and CDR2: SGHDN and FVKESK.

The chain is built from TRBV2 and TRBJ1-1, with D possibly matching TRBD1 (5 bases). Trimming pared 3 bases from V and 0 bases from J, leaving 8 bases between. CDR1 SNHLY and CDR2 FYNNEI come from the germline V gene. This CDR3 spans 14 amino acids. The CDR3 loop is CASSDTGVNTEAFF. CDR3 nucleotides: TGTGCCAGCAGTGACACAGGCGTGAACACTGAAGCTTTCTTT.

The CDR3 spells CASSPNSGVDGYTF. CDR3 sequence (DNA): TGTGCCAGCTCACCCAATTCCGGAGTGGATGGCTACACCTTC. The V gene is TRBV18, the J gene TRBJ1-2; no definite D call. Looked up from germline, CDR1 is KGHSH and CDR2 is LQKENI. V was clipped by 3 bases and J by 6 bases, with 14 bases between them. The CDR3 has 14 residues. The complete variable domain, with remaining parts taken from reference TRBV18 and TRBJ1-2, reads NAGVMQNPRHLVRRRGQEARLRCSPMKGHSHVYWYRQLPEEGLKFMVYLQKENIIDESGMPKERFSAEFPKEGPSILRIQQVVRGDSAAYFCASSPNSGVDGYTFGSGTRLTVV.

This clone is a singleton in its sample. The chain combines TRBV14 with TRBJ2-3; tentatively, D is TRBD2 (7 bases). From germline, CDR1 is SGHDN and CDR2 FVKESK. Deletions cut 0 bases from V and 13 bases from J, with 14 bases between. CDR3 length: 13 amino acids. CDR3 coding DNA: TGTGCCAGCAGCCAAGAGATACGGGGGGCAAAGTATTTT. Amino acid sequence: CASSQEIRGAKYF.

The chain uses TRBV2 and TRBJ2-5; possibly TRBD2 for D (7 bases). The CDR3 is 15 amino acids. Trimming pared 0 bases from V and 5 bases from J, leaving 13 bases between. Germline V gene data show CDR1 as SNHLY and CDR2 as FYNNEI. For the CDR3, the DNA is TGTGCCAGCAGTGAAGCGGGGGGGCCTTGGGAGACCCAGTACTTC. Its protein is CASSEAGGPWETQYF.

The chain links TRBV5-1 to TRBJ2-5, with TRBD2 identical over 11 bases. CDR3 size: 14 residues. V lost 6 bases and J lost 5; bases outside the gene matches: 6. Germline CDR1 reads SGHRS; CDR2 reads YFSETQ. Written as DNA, the CDR3 is TGCGCCAGCACCACTAGCGGGGGAGGGGAGACCCAGTACTTC. Encoded protein: CASTTSGGGETQYF.

The chain employs TRBV18 and TRBJ2-3; 8 bases are a match to TRBD2. CDR3 length equals 15 residues. CDR1 KGHSH and CDR2 LQKENI come from the germline V gene. The junction had 2 bases not matched to a gene; V was cut back by 1 base and J by 2 bases. The CDR3 nucleotides are TGTGCCAGCTCACCACTCGGGGGGGCCACAGATACGCAGTATTTT. This translates into CASSPLGGATDTQYF.

This rearrangement joins TRBV5-4 to TRBJ2-5, with 7 bases that match TRBD2. V was clipped by 6 bases and J by 3 bases; unmatched bases: 2. CDR1 is SGHNT and CDR2 is YYREEE in the germline V gene (reference sequence). The CDR3 is made up of 12 amino acids. CDR3 DNA: TGTGCCAGCAAGGCGGGGGAAGAGACCCAGTACTTC. Translated, it gives CASKAGEETQYF.